The source of this T cell receptor beta chain is a study of shared clonotypes between healthy human individuals. Study-level points and caveats: It was observed that roughly 5.5% of naive CD4 clonotypes were shared across a few donors. There were few donors, and this limited the genetic and exposure-history diversity represented.

The assay used deep level. Data came from immunoSEQ multiplex PCR; TCRdb stores just in-frame clones and leaves some out. Of over a million clones in the sample, over 95% were seen once. About this clone: Antigen specificity is unknown. The sample carries other DNA sequences with the same CDR3.

The V gene end was trimmed by 9 bases and the J gene end by 3 bases; junction bases not matched to a gene: 8. CDR1 is WNHNN, CDR2 SYGVQD, per germline (reference sequence). This CDR3 spans 13 amino acids. The TCR was taken from a man aged 25-40 years in good health. The chain is built from TRBV10-1 and TRBJ2-7; 7 bases line up with TRBD2. The sample consisted of naive CD4+ T cells sorted from blood. The subset here: CD45RA+ positively selected. As DNA, the CDR3 is TGCGCCAGTTCGGCTAGCGGACTCTACGAGCAGTACTTC. This sequence encodes CASSASGLYEQYF.